A selection of T cell receptor beta chains follows, all from one sample in a study of patients and donors after allogeneic stem cell transplantation. TCRdb re-analysed the RT-PCR reads in MiXCR, keeping a single row per CDR3 protein. This sample has approximately 170,000 distinct CDR3 sequences, with roughly 30% found just once. Material for sequencing was blood, either unsorted or a sorted T cell fraction (not recorded which). Receptor source: a human donor who was either an allogeneic HSCT recipient or a stem cell or donor lymphocyte infusion donor (not recorded which). It is not recorded whose cells these are; they may come from a transplant donor. Each CDR3 is given with its conserved first and last residue. D genes are given only for firm matches. Part of the rows lack a size; the others show once, few, many or a class for expanded clones.

d_gene: .; abundance: few; j_gene: TRBJ2-1; v_gene: TRBV29-1; CDR3aa: CSVSKGAGYNEQFF; CDR3nt: TGCAGCGTTTCTAAGGGAGCGGGCTACAATGAGCAGTTCTTC
d_gene: .; abundance: many; j_gene: TRBJ1-1; v_gene: TRBV3-1; CDR3aa: CASTFGNTEAFF; CDR3nt: TGTGCCAGCACCTTTGGAAACACTGAAGCTTTCTTT
d_gene: .; abundance: .; j_gene: TRBJ2-7; v_gene: TRBV18; CDR3aa: CASSPPSTEAGEQYF; CDR3nt: TGTGCCAGCTCACCACCGAGCACAGAAGCTGGGGAGCAGTACTTC
d_gene: .; abundance: once; j_gene: TRBJ2-6; v_gene: TRBV18; CDR3aa: CASSPFEEFEANVLTF; CDR3nt: TGTGCCAGCTCACCATTTGAGGAGTTTGAGGCCAACGTCCTGACTTTC
d_gene: .; abundance: few; j_gene: TRBJ2-5; v_gene: TRBV15; CDR3aa: CATSRDQGGRTQYF; CDR3nt: TGTGCCACCAGCAGAGATCAAGGAGGGAGGACCCAGTACTTC
d_gene: TRBD1; abundance: .; j_gene: TRBJ1-2; v_gene: TRBV12-3/TRBV12-4; CDR3aa: CASKRDRGHYGYTF; CDR3nt: TGTGCCAGCAAACGGGACAGGGGACACTATGGCTACACCTTC
d_gene: .; abundance: once; j_gene: TRBJ2-4; v_gene: TRBV12-3/TRBV12-4; CDR3aa: CASSPPRTLAKNIQYF; CDR3nt: TGTGCCAGCAGTCCACCTAGGACTCTAGCCAAAAACATTCAGTACTTC
d_gene: .; abundance: few; j_gene: TRBJ2-3; v_gene: TRBV7-8; CDR3aa: CASSLGDAAGDTQYF; CDR3nt: TGTGCCAGCAGCTTAGGAGACGCAGCTGGAGATACGCAGTATTTT
d_gene: TRBD2; abundance: .; j_gene: TRBJ2-3; v_gene: TRBV20-1; CDR3aa: CSALAGSTDTQYF; CDR3nt: TGCAGTGCGCTAGCGGGCAGCACAGATACGCAGTATTTT
d_gene: .; abundance: .; j_gene: TRBJ2-7; v_gene: TRBV12-3/TRBV12-4; CDR3aa: CASSSRPSYEQYF; CDR3nt: TGTGCCAGCAGTTCACGGCCTTCCTACGAGCAGTACTTC
d_gene: TRBD2; abundance: .; j_gene: TRBJ2-1; v_gene: TRBV7-2; CDR3aa: CASSLLPTGLAGGRYNEQFF; CDR3nt: TGTGCCAGCAGCTTATTGCCTACGGGACTAGCGGGAGGACGGTACAATGAGCAGTTCTTC
d_gene: TRBD2; abundance: once; j_gene: TRBJ2-1; v_gene: TRBV7-3; CDR3aa: CASSFGLAGYNEQFF; CDR3nt: TGTGCCAGCAGTTTCGGACTAGCGGGTTACAATGAGCAGTTCTTC
d_gene: .; abundance: few; j_gene: TRBJ1-6; v_gene: TRBV12-3/TRBV12-4; CDR3aa: CASSLVTGVRSPLHF; CDR3nt: TGTGCCAGCAGTTTAGTAACTGGGGTCAGGTCACCCCTCCACTTT
d_gene: .; abundance: .; j_gene: TRBJ2-1; v_gene: TRBV2; CDR3aa: CASSGGNEQFF; CDR3nt: TGTGCCAGCAGTGGAGGAAATGAGCAGTTCTTC
d_gene: TRBD2; abundance: .; j_gene: TRBJ2-1; v_gene: TRBV27; CDR3aa: CASSLAGGHSLAYNEQFF; CDR3nt: TGTGCCAGCAGTTTGGCGGGAGGTCATAGTTTAGCCTACAATGAGCAGTTCTTC
d_gene: TRBD1; abundance: few; j_gene: TRBJ1-4; v_gene: TRBV7-2; CDR3aa: CASSFQTGVSEKLFF; CDR3nt: TGTGCCAGCAGCTTTCAGACAGGGGTTTCTGAAAAACTGTTTTTT
d_gene: TRBD1; abundance: few; j_gene: TRBJ1-2; v_gene: TRBV5-1; CDR3aa: CASSSRTGGYTF; CDR3nt: TGCGCCAGCAGCTCTCGGACAGGGGGCTACACCTTC
d_gene: .; abundance: many; j_gene: TRBJ1-1; v_gene: TRBV6-5; CDR3aa: CASSYDWGTEAFF; CDR3nt: TGTGCCAGCAGTTACGATTGGGGCACTGAAGCTTTCTTT
d_gene: .; abundance: .; j_gene: TRBJ1-2; v_gene: TRBV4-3; CDR3aa: CASSQEQQGWSYYGYTF; CDR3nt: TGCGCCAGCAGCCAAGAACAGCAGGGGTGGTCGTACTATGGCTACACCTTC
d_gene: .; abundance: few; j_gene: TRBJ1-5; v_gene: TRBV6-2/TRBV6-3; CDR3aa: CATLNLATYRGGNQPQHF; CDR3nt: TGTGCCACCCTAAACCTGGCCACCTATCGTGGTGGCAATCAGCCCCAGCATTTT
d_gene: .; abundance: many; j_gene: TRBJ1-5; v_gene: TRBV4-1; CDR3aa: CASSYRDSNQPQHF; CDR3nt: TGCGCCAGCAGCTATCGGGACAGCAATCAGCCCCAGCATTTT
d_gene: TRBD2; abundance: .; j_gene: TRBJ2-2; v_gene: TRBV4-1; CDR3aa: CASSPVWLADTGELFF; CDR3nt: TGCGCCAGCAGCCCCGTTTGGCTAGCGGACACCGGGGAGCTGTTTTTT
d_gene: .; abundance: .; j_gene: TRBJ1-1; v_gene: TRBV3-1; CDR3aa: CASSQGRAANTEAFF; CDR3nt: TGTGCCAGCAGCCAAGGGCGGGCCGCTAACACTGAAGCTTTCTTT
d_gene: TRBD2; abundance: .; j_gene: TRBJ2-7; v_gene: TRBV7-9; CDR3aa: CASSFAGTISYEQYF; CDR3nt: TGTGCCAGCAGCTTCGCTGGGACTATCAGCTACGAGCAGTACTTC